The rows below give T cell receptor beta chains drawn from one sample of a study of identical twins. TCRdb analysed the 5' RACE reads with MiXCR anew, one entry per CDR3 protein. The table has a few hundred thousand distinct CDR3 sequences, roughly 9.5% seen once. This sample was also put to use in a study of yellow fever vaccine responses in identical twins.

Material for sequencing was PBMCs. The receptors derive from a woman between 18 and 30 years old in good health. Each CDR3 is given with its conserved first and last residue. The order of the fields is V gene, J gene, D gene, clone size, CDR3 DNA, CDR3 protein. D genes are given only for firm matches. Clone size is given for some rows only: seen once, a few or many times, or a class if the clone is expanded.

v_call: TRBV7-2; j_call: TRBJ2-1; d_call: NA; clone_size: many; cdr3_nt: TGTGCCAGCAGCCCATCGGGACCCTACAATGAGCAGTTCTTC; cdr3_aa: CASSPSGPYNEQFF
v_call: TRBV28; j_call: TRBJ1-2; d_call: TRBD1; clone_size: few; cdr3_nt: TGTGCCAGCAGTTTCAGGGACAGGCCCGTCTATGGCTACACCTTC; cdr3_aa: CASSFRDRPVYGYTF
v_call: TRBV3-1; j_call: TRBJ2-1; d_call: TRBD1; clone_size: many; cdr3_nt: TGTGCCAGCAGCCAATACCGGGACAGGAATGCCTACAATGAGCAGTTCTTC; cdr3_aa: CASSQYRDRNAYNEQFF
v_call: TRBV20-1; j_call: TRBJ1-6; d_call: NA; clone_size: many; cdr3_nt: TGCAGTGCTCCGCGGGGCGGAGCTGATCCCCTCCACTTT; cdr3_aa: CSAPRGGADPLHF
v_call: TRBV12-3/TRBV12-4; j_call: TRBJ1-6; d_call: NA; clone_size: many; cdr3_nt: TGTGCCAGCAGTTTAGCTGGTAATTCACCCCTCCACTTT; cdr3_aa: CASSLAGNSPLHF
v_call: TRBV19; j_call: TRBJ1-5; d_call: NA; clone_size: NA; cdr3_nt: TGTGCCACCCGAAGCAGGGGAATAGGCAATCAGCCCCAGCATTTT; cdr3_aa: CATRSRGIGNQPQHF
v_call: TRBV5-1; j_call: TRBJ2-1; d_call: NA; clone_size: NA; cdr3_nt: TGCGCCAGCAGCTTGGGCCTAGTAGGGAATGAGCAGTTCTTC; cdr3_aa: CASSLGLVGNEQFF
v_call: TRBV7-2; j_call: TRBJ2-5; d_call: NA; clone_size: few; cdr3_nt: TGTGCCAGCAGCTCTGTGGGCGTCCGTGAGACCCAGTACTTC; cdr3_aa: CASSSVGVRETQYF
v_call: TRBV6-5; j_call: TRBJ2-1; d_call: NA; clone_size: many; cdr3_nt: TGTGCCAGCAGTTACGGTGGGGTATACAATGAGCAGTTCTTC; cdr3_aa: CASSYGGVYNEQFF
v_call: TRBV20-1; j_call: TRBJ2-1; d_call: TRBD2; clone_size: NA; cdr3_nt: TGCAGTGCTAGATTGCCTAGCGGTACGGGTGAGCAGTTCTTC; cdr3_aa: CSARLPSGTGEQFF